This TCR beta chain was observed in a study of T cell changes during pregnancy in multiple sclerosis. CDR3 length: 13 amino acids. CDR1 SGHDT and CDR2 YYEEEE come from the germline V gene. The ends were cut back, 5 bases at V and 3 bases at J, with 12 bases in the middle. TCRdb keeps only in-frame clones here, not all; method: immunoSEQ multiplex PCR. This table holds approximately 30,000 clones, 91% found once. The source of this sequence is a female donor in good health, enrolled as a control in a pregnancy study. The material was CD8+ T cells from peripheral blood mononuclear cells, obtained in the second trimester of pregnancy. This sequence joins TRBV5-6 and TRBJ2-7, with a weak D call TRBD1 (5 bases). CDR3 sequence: CASSLDRHYEQYF. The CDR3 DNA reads TGTGCCAGCAGTCTCGACAGACACTACGAGCAGTACTTC.